The 6 T cell receptor beta chains below all came from one sample that was sequenced in a study of shared clonotypes between healthy human individuals. The naive CD8 subset, CD45RO-negative cells positively selected for CCR7, excluded terminally differentiated effector memory CD45RA+ cells. The table came from immunoSEQ multiplex PCR; TCRdb's copy has only in-frame clones and leaves some out. The sample contains about 1.9 million clones, over 85% of which appear only once. The sequencing sample was made of naive CD8+ T cells from PBMCs. All receptors derive from a man aged 18 to 30 in good health. Some clones in this sample may be carry-over from other donors' samples.

The genes are TRBV5-1 and TRBJ2-2; 7 nucleotides align to TRBD1. Germline V lookup: CDR1 SGHRS, CDR2 YFSETQ. The CDR3 totals 17 residues. J lost 2 bases, V lost 4 bases, and 11 bases had no gene match. The CDR3, as DNA: TGCGCCAGCAGCCCGCCGTGGGGGACAGAAAACACCGGGGAGCTGTTTTTT. Its translation: CASSPPWGTENTGELFF.

The J gene is TRBJ2-1, the V gene TRBV4-1; D might be TRBD2 (6 bases). CDR1 is MGHRA, CDR2 YSYEKL, per germline. CDR3 length equals 17 residues. The V end lost 0 bases, the J end lost 7 bases, and 19 bases lay between the germline ends. CDR3 protein: CASSQDVLSGGANEQFF. For the CDR3, the DNA is TGCGCCAGCAGCCAAGATGTGCTTAGCGGAGGGGCTAATGAGCAGTTCTTC.

The chain uses TRBV10-3 and TRBJ1-1, with TRBD1 identical over 9 bases. With 2 bases clipped from V and 2 bases from J, the junction kept 12 bases outside the gene matches. The CDR3 is 18 residues long. Germline V gene lookup returns CDR1 ENHRY and CDR2 SYGVKD. The CDR3 coding sequence is TGTGCCATCAGTGAGCACAGGGGGCGGAGGGGGGTAAACACTGAAGCTTTCTTT. This encodes CAISEHRGRRGVNTEAFF.

V and J are TRBV11-2 and TRBJ2-5; no definite D call. The J call may be faulty, since TRBJ2-7 better matches the DNA end. This CDR3 is 12 amino acids long. The germline V gene encodes CDR1 SGHAT and CDR2 FQNNGV. CDR3 bases: TGTGCCAGCAGCTTATATCGGTCCGAGCAGTACTTC. This gives the protein CASSLYRSEQYF.

J is TRBJ2-5 and V is TRBV27; 14 nucleotides align to TRBD2. Germline assignment: CDR1 MNHEY and CDR2 SMNVEV (reference sequence). This CDR3 is 16 amino acids long. Germline trimming cut 5 bases from V and 4 bases from J; bases unmatched to any gene: 6. For the CDR3, the DNA is TGTGCCAGCAGTCCCGGACTAGCGGGAGGAATAGAGACCCAGTACTTC. It yields the protein CASSPGLAGGIETQYF.

The gene calls are TRBV11-1 and TRBJ2-7; 10 bases match TRBD2. This CDR3 has 17 residues. CDR1 and CDR2 from the germline V gene are SGHAT and FQDESV (reference sequence). The trim removed 2 bases at V and 5 bases at J, leaving 12 bases unmatched. CDR3 sequence: CASSLRASGSSGDEQYF. The CDR3 bases are TGTGCCAGCAGCTTAAGGGCTAGCGGGAGCTCCGGGGACGAGCAGTACTTC.